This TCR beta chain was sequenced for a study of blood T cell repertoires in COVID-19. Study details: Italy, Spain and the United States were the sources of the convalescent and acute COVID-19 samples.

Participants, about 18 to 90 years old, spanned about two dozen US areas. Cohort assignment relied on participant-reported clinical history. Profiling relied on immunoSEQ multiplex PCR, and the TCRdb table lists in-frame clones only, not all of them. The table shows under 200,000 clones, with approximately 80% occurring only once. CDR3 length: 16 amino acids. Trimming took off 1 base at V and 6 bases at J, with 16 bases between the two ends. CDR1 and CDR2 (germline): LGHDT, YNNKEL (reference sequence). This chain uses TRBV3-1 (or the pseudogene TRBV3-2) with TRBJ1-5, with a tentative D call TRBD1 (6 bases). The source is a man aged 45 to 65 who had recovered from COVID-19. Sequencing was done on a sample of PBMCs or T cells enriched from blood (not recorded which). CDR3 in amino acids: CASSQGGGGRGQPQHF. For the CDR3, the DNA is TGTGCCAGCAGCCAAGGCGGAGGGGGGAGGGGTCAGCCCCAGCATTTT.